This T cell receptor beta chain stems from a study of technical replicates of blood from a handful of donors. This clone was observed a single time. Germline CDR1 SGHDT, CDR2 YYEEEE. The V end lost 4 bases, the J end lost 0 bases, and 13 bases lay between the germline ends. This CDR3 has 15 residues. Repertoires were generated with immunoSEQ multiplex PCR, while TCRdb's copy carries only in-frame clones and drops some. The data hold under 95,000 clones, with 91% observed a single time. The sample consisted of T cells isolated from PBMCs. This clonotype was obtained from a human donor in good health. Some clones in this sample may be carry-over from other donors' samples. The rearrangement uses TRBV5-6 and TRBJ1-1, with D possibly being TRBD1 (5 bases). CDR3: CASSGPGLMNTEAFF. In nucleotides, the CDR3 is TGTGCCAGCAGCGGGCCGGGACTGATGAACACTGAAGCTTTCTTT.